One and the same sample provided the 27 T cell receptor beta chains below, sequenced in a study of blood T cell repertoires in COVID-19. TCRdb's copy holds only in-frame clones and misses some; the assay was immunoSEQ multiplex PCR. The data contain just under 350,000 clones, around 82% of them singletons. Sequences were obtained from peripheral blood. These receptors were taken from a man aged 30 to 45 with active or convalescent COVID-19.

The chain carries TRBV29-1 and TRBJ2-3; D is possibly TRBD2 (5 bases). Trimming cost V 7 bases and J 6 bases, with 23 bases left between them. This CDR3 has 15 residues. Germline values: CDR1 SQVTM, CDR2 ANQGSEA. CDR3 amino acids: CSAGRVGASSDTQYF. In DNA, the CDR3 is TGCAGCGCTGGGCGGGTAGGAGCTAGCTCGGATACGCAGTATTTT.

V and J are TRBV5-1 and TRBJ2-7; tentative D call: TRBD1 (7 bases). The CDR3 is 15 residues long. Germline V CDR1 and CDR2: SGHRS, YFSETQ. V was pared by 0 bases and J by 4 bases, with 14 bases between. The CDR3 loop is CASSLVSGGLYEQYF. CDR3 coding DNA: TGCGCCAGCAGCTTGGTCTCAGGGGGGCTATACGAGCAGTACTTC.

The CDR3 spells CASSPHPGNQPQHF. DNA of the CDR3: TGTGCCAGCAGTCCCCACCCAGGGAATCAGCCCCAGCATTTT. The rearrangement joins TRBV28 to TRBJ1-5; TRBD1 might be the D (5 bases). The CDR3 sequence is 14 residues long. Trimming pared 5 bases from V and 4 bases from J, leaving 12 bases between. Germline V gene data show CDR1 as MDHEN and CDR2 as SYDVKM.

The chain recombines TRBV5-1 with TRBJ1-2; D unresolved. The CDR3 totals 16 residues. Germline loops: CDR1 SGHRS, CDR2 YFSETQ. V was clipped by 5 bases and J by 7 bases, with 24 bases between them. This CDR3 reads CASSMVLGSKEGGYTF. The CDR3 coding sequence is TGCGCCAGCAGTATGGTATTGGGCTCCAAGGAGGGTGGCTACACCTTC.

V is TRBV5-1 and J is TRBJ1-2, with 12 bases lining up with TRBD1. The CDR3 is made up of 15 amino acids. Germline CDR1 is SGHRS and CDR2 is YFSETQ. V was clipped by 4 bases and J by 3 bases; unmatched bases: 4. DNA for the CDR3: TGCGCCAGCAGCCCGGGGACAGGGGGCTACTATGGCTACACCTTC. Its translation: CASSPGTGGYYGYTF.

The chain employs TRBV4-2 and TRBJ2-7, with D perhaps matching TRBD1 (5 bases). Germline CDR1 is LGHNA and CDR2 is YNFKEQ. V gave up 4 bases and J gave up 2 bases, with 18 bases separating them. CDR3 size: 16 residues. As DNA, the CDR3 is TGTGCCAGCAGCCCACAAAAAGGGGTTAGCCCCTACGAGCAGTACTTC. Encoded protein: CASSPQKGVSPYEQYF.

The J gene is TRBJ1-1, the V gene TRBV14; D uncertain. The CDR3 extends over 16 amino acids. Trimming pared 2 bases from V and 0 bases from J, leaving 13 bases between. CDR1 and CDR2 (germline): SGHDN, FVKESK. Written as DNA, the CDR3 is TGTGCCAGCAGCCAACTTACAGTGATTATGAACACTGAAGCTTTCTTT. Translation gives CASSQLTVIMNTEAFF.

The V call is TRBV2, the J call TRBJ1-1; maybe TRBD1 (5 bases). Germline-derived CDR1 and CDR2 are SNHLY and FYNNEI. V lost 9 bases and J 2 bases, leaving 13 bases between the germline ends. The length of the CDR3 is 13 residues. This CDR3 is CARGAVFNTEAFF. Here the CDR3 DNA reads TGTGCCAGAGGGGCAGTTTTTAACACTGAAGCTTTCTTT.

The V and J genes are TRBV5-1 and TRBJ2-2, with D perhaps matching TRBD2 (7 bases). The CDR3 has 15 amino acids. V lost 1 base, J lost 2 bases, and 9 bases lay in between. Germline V gene sequence: CDR1 SGHRS, CDR2 YFSETQ. The CDR3 reads CASSLRGGNTGELFF. DNA for the CDR3: TGCGCCAGCAGCTTGAGGGGGGGAAACACCGGGGAGCTGTTTTTT.

The chain joins TRBV3-1 (or the pseudogene TRBV3-2) to TRBJ2-7, with TRBD2 matching 9 bases. Germline-derived CDR1 and CDR2 are LGHDT and YNNKEL (reference sequence). The CDR3 is made up of 15 amino acids. The V and J ends lost 9 bases and 5 bases, in that order; junction bases with no gene match: 14. Here the CDR3 reads CASGSFGGGANEQYF. CDR3 bases: TGTGCCAGTGGCAGTTTTGGCGGGGGGGCCAACGAGCAGTACTTC.

This clone was counted a single time. The chain uses TRBV7-3 and TRBJ2-7; 11 bases map to TRBD2. Germline trimming cut 5 bases from V and 5 bases from J; bases unmatched to any gene: 8. Germline CDR1 SGHTA, CDR2 FQGTGA. The CDR3 extends over 15 amino acids. The CDR3 spells CASSPSGRYRHEQYF. In DNA, the CDR3 is TGTGCCAGCAGCCCTAGCGGGAGGTACAGACACGAGCAGTACTTC.

The J gene is TRBJ2-5, the V gene TRBV6-2 or TRBV6-3, with TRBD2 matching 7 bases. V dropped 4 bases and J dropped 1; count of bases not matched to a gene: 0. Germline CDR1 and CDR2: MNHEY and SVGEGT. This CDR3 spans 13 amino acids. The CDR3 region has the DNA TGTGCCAGCAGTTGGGGGGGCCAAGAGACCCAGTACTTC. It yields the protein CASSWGGQETQYF.

The genes are TRBV19 and TRBJ1-5; 9 nucleotides align to TRBD1. The J segment lost 3 bases and the V segment lost 4 bases, leaving 4 bases of the junction unmatched. The CDR3 consists of 15 residues. Germline lookup yields CDR1 LNHDA and CDR2 SQIVND (reference sequence). DNA of the CDR3: TGTGCCAGTAGTACCGGGACAGGGTACAATCAGCCCCAGCATTTT. It is translated as CASSTGTGYNQPQHF.

This clone showed up just a few times. The chain recombines TRBV5-8 with TRBJ1-5; D remains ambiguous. CDR1 SGHTS and CDR2 YDEGEE come from the germline V gene. This CDR3 spans 12 amino acids. V lost 1 base to trimming and J lost 6 bases, with 5 bases between them. This CDR3 reads CASSLLGQPQHF. CDR3 sequence (DNA): TGTGCCAGCAGCTTGCTCGGTCAGCCCCAGCATTTT.

The genes are TRBV5-6 and TRBJ1-4, with unresolved D. The V end was cut by 4 bases, the J end by 1 base, with 5 bases between. Germline loops: CDR1 SGHDT, CDR2 YYEEEE. The length of the CDR3 is 13 residues. This CDR3 is CASSRGTNEKLFF. The CDR3 DNA reads TGTGCCAGCAGCCGAGGAACTAATGAAAAACTGTTTTTT.

The chain combines TRBV5-6 with TRBJ1-4, with 8 bases matching TRBD1. Unmatched junction bases numbered 6, after V lost 0 bases and J lost 8 bases. This CDR3 has 15 residues. The V gene's germline CDR1 is SGHDT and CDR2 YYEEEE. CDR3 sequence reads: CASSLGQGSGEKLFF. The CDR3 bases are TGTGCCAGCAGCTTGGGACAGGGGTCTGGGGAAAAACTGTTTTTT.

The chain is built from TRBV19 and TRBJ1-4; 7 nucleotides align to TRBD1. Trimming took 5 bases from V and 4 from J; bases not matched to a gene: 4. The CDR3 spans 14 residues. Germline loops: CDR1 LNHDA, CDR2 SQIVND (reference sequence). DNA of the CDR3: TGTGCCAGTAGTGTACAGGGGTTTAATGAAAAACTGTTTTTT. Translated: CASSVQGFNEKLFF.

The chain links TRBV7-9 to TRBJ1-2; D ambiguous. In germline, CDR1 is SEHNR, CDR2 FQNEAQ (reference sequence). CDR3 length equals 11 residues. The V gene lost 3 bases and the J gene lost 8 bases, with 7 bases spanning the gap. CDR3 bases: TGTGCCAGCAGCTTCGGAGAAGGCTACACCTTC. Translation gives CASSFGEGYTF.

The chain carries TRBV9 and TRBJ2-5; perhaps TRBD1 as D (6 bases). Germline V CDR1 and CDR2: SGDLS, YYNGEE. The CDR3 extends over 12 amino acids. V was cut by 4 bases and J by 5 bases, with 9 bases left in between. The CDR3, as DNA: TGTGCCAGCAGCTTGGGGGCTGAGACCCAGTACTTC. It translates to CASSLGAETQYF. Looking up the rest from reference TRBV9 and TRBJ2-5 gives the full variable domain: DSGVTQTPKHLITATGQRVTLRCSPRSGDLSVYWYQQSLDQGLQFLIQYYNGEERAKGNILERFSAQQFPDLHSELNLSSLELGDSALYFCASSLGAETQYFGPGTRLLVL.

The chain carries TRBV2 and TRBJ1-6, with 10 positions matching TRBD1. The CDR3 is 16 residues long. Germline values: CDR1 SNHLY, CDR2 FYNNEI. Germline trimming cut 7 bases from V and 9 bases from J; bases unmatched to any gene: 12. For the CDR3, the DNA is TGTGCCAGCATCCCCGGGACAGGGGATCTGAGTTCACCCCTCCACTTT. Its translation: CASIPGTGDLSSPLHF.

This rearrangement joins TRBV4-1 to TRBJ1-1; 10 bases are shared with TRBD1. Per germline, CDR1 MGHRA and CDR2 YSYEKL. CDR3 length: 16 amino acids. The V gene end was trimmed by 4 bases and the J gene end by 1 base; junction bases not matched to a gene: 6. The CDR3 DNA is TGCGCCAGCAGCCTCAGACAGGGGGCGACGAACACTGAAGCTTTCTTT. It codes for CASSLRQGATNTEAFF.

This chain links TRBV7-3 with TRBJ2-3; 7 nucleotides agree with TRBD1. With 6 bases clipped from V and 5 bases from J, the junction kept 11 bases outside the gene matches. The CDR3 is made up of 15 amino acids. Per germline, CDR1 SGHTA and CDR2 FQGTGA. The CDR3 here is CASSSGGPAQDTQYF. The CDR3 bases are TGTGCCAGCAGTTCAGGGGGACCTGCACAAGATACGCAGTATTTT.

The chain uses TRBV15 and TRBJ2-1; 10 nucleotides line up with TRBD2. The V gene end was trimmed by 0 bases and the J gene end by 4 bases; junction bases not matched to a gene: 3. CDR3 length equals 16 residues. The germline V gene encodes CDR1 LNHNV and CDR2 YYDKDF (reference sequence). In DNA, the CDR3 is TGTGCCACCAGCAGAGATTGGACTAGCGGTTACAATGAGCAGTTCTTC. It yields the protein CATSRDWTSGYNEQFF. The variable domain in full, completed from reference TRBV15 and TRBJ2-1, reads DAMVIQNPRYQVTQFGKPVTLSCSQTLNHNVMYWYQQKSSQAPKLLFHYYDKDFNNEADTPDNFQSRRPNTSFCFLDIRSPGLGDTAMYLCATSRDWTSGYNEQFFGPGTRLTVL.

V gene TRBV5-4 combines with J gene TRBJ1-1; D might be TRBD1 (6 bases). Between the trimmed V and J ends, which lost 4 bases and 11 bases, there was a span of 15 bases. The CDR3 length is 12 residues. Looked up from germline, CDR1 is SGHNT and CDR2 is YYREEE (reference sequence). The CDR3 DNA sequence: TGTGCCAGCAGCATACAGGGCCTGGGGGCTTTCTTT. As protein: CASSIQGLGAFF.

On this clone: This CDR3 is also generated by other DNA sequences in the sample. The chain carries TRBV9 and TRBJ1-5, with 10 bases aligning to TRBD1. The CDR3 runs 14 residues. The trim removed 2 bases at V and 7 bases at J, leaving 3 bases unmatched. In germline, CDR1 is SGDLS, CDR2 YYNGEE. The chain's CDR3 is CASSVGQGGQPQHF. The CDR3 bases are TGTGCCAGCAGCGTCGGACAGGGGGGACAGCCCCAGCATTTT. Looking up the rest from reference TRBV9 and TRBJ1-5 gives the full variable domain: DSGVTQTPKHLITATGQRVTLRCSPRSGDLSVYWYQQSLDQGLQFLIQYYNGEERAKGNILERFSAQQFPDLHSELNLSSLELGDSALYFCASSVGQGGQPQHFGDGTRLSIL.

The rearrangement links TRBV30 to TRBJ2-1; D unclear. The CDR3 runs 13 residues. The germline CDR1 and CDR2 sequences are GTSNPN and SVGIG (reference sequence). V was shortened by 5 bases and J by 7 bases, with 15 bases between the two germline ends. The CDR3 loop reads CAWEGVRRNEQFF. CDR3 bases: TGTGCCTGGGAAGGAGTTAGGAGAAATGAGCAGTTCTTC.

The J gene is TRBJ1-1, the V gene TRBV18; D call uncertain. Trimming pared 5 bases from V and 0 bases from J, leaving 7 bases between. This CDR3 has 13 amino acids. Per germline, CDR1 KGHSH and CDR2 LQKENI. The CDR3 DNA sequence: TGTGCCAGCTCAGCAGGCATGAACACTGAAGCTTTCTTT. Amino acids: CASSAGMNTEAFF.